This T cell receptor (beta chain) was recorded in a study of sequential checkpoint blockade in melanoma. Study-wide background: TCRbeta immunosequencing was performed on DNA from over 90 pretreatment melanoma tumor samples.

Measured with immunoSEQ multiplex PCR; TCRdb has only the in-frame clones, and not every one. The repertoire holds 2,500 or so clones, with approximately 22% as singletons. In this sample, this clone is medium-sized. Germline values: CDR1 SGDLS, CDR2 YYNGEE. The V gene lost 0 bases and the J gene lost 3 bases, with 10 bases spanning the gap. The CDR3 contains 14 residues. Treatment denoted: randomized to nivolumab then ipilimumab (arm A) or the reverse (arm B). The chain is built from TRBV9 and TRBJ2-7, with unresolved D. The sequences come from tumor tissue (inferred from file names), collected from a patient given nivolumab and ipilimumab in sequence. The TCR sequence derives from a human donor with melanoma. CDR3 nucleotide sequence: TGTGCCAGCAGCGTAGGATCGGCAGGCTACGAGCAGTACTTC. This sequence encodes CASSVGSAGYEQYF.